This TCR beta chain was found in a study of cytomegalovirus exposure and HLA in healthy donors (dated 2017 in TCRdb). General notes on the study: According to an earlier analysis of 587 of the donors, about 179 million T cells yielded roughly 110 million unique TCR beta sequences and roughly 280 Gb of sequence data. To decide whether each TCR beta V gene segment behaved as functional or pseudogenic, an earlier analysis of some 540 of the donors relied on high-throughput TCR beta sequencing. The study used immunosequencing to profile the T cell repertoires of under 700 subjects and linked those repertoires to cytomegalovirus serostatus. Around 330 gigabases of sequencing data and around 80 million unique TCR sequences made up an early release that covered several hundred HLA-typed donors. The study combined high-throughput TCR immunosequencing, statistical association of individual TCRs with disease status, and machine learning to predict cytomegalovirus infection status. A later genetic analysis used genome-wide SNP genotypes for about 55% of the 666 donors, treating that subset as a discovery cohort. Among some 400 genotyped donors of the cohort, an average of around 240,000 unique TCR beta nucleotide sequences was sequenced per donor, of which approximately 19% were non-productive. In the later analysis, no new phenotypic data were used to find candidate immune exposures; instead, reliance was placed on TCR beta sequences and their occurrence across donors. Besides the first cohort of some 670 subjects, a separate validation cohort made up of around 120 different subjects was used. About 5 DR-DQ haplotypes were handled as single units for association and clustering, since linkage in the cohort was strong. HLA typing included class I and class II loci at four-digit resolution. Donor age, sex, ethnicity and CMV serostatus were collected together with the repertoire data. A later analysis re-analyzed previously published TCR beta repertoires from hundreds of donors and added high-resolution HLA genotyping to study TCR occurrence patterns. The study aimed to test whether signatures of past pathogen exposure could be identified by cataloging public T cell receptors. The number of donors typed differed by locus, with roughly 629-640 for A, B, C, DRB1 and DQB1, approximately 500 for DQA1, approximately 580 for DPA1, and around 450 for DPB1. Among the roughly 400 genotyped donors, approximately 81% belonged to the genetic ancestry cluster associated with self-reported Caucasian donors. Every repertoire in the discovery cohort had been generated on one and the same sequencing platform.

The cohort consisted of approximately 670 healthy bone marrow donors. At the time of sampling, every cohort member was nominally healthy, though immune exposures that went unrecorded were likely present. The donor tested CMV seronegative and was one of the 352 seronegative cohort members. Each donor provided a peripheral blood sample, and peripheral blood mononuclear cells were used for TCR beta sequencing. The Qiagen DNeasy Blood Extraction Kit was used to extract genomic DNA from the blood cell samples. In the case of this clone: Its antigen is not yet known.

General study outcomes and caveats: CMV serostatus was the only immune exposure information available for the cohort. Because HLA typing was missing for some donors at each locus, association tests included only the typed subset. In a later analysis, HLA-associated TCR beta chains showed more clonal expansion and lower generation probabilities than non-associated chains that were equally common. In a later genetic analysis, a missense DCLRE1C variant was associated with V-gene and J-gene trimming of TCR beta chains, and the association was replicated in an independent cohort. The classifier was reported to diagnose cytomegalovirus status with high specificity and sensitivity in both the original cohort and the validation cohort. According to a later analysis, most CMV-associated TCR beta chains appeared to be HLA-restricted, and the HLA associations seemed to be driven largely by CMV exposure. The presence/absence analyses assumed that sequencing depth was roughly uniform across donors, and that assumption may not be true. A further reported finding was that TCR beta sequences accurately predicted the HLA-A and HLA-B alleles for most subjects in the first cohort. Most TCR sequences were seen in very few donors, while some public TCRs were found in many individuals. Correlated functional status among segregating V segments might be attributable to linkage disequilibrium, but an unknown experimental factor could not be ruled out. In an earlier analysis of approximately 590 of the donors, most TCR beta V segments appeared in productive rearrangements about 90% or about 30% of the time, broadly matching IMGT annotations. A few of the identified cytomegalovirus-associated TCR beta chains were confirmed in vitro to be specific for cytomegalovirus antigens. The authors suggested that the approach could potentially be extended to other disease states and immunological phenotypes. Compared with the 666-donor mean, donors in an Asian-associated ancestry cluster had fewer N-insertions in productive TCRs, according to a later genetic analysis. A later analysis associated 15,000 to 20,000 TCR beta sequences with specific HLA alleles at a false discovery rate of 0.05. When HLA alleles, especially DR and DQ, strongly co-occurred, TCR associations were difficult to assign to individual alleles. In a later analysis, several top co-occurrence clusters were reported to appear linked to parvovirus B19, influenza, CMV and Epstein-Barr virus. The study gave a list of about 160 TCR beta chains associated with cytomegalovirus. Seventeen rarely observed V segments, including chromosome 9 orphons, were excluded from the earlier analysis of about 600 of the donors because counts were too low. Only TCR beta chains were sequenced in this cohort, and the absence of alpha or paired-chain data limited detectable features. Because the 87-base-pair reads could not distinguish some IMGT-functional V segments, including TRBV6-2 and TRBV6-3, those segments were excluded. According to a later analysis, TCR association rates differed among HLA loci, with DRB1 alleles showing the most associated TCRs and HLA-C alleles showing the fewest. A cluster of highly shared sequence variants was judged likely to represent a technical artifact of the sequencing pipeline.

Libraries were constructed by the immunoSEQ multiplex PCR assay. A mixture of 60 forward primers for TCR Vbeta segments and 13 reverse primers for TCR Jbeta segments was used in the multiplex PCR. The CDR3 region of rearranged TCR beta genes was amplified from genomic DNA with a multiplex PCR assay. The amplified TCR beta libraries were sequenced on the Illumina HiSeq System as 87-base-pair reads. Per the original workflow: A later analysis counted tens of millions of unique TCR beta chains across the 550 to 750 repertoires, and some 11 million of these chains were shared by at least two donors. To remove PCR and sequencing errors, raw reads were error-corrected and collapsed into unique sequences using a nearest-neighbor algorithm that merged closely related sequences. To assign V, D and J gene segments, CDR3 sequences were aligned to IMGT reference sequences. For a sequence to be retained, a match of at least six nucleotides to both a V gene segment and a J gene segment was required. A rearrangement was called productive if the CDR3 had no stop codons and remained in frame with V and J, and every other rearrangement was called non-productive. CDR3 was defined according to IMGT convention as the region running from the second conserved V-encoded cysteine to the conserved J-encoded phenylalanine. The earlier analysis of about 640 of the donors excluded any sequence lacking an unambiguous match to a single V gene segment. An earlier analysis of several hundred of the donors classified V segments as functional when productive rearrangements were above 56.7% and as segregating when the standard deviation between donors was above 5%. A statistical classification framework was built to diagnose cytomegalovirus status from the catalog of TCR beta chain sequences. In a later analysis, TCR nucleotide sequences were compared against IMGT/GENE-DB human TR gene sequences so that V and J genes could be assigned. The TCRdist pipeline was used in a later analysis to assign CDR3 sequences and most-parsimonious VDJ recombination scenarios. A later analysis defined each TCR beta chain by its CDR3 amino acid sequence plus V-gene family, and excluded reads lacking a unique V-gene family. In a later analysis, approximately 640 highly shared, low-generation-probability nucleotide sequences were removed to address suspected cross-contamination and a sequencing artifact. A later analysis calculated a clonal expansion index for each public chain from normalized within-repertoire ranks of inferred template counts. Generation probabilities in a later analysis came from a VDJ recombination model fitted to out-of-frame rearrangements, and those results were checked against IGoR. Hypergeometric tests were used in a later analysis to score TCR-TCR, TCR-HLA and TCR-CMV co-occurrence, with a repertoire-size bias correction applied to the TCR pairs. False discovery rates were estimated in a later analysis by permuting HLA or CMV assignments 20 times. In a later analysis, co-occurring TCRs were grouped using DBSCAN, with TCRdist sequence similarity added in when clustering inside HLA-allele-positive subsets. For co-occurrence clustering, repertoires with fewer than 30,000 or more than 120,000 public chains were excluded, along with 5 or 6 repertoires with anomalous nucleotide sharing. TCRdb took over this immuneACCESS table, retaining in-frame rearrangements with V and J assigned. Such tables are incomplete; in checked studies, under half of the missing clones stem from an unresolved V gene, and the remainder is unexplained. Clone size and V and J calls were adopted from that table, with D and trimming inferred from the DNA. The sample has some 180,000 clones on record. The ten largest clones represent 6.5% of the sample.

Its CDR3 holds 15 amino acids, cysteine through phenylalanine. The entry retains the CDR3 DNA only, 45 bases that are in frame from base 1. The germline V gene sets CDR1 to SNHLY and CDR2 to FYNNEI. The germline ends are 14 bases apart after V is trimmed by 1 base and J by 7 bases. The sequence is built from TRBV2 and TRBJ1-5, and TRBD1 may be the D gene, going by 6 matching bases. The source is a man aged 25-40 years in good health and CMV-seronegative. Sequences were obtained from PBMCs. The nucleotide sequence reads TGTGCCAGCAGTGAAGTTTCAGGGGAAGGACAGCCCCAGCATTTT. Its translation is CASSEVSGEGQPQHF.